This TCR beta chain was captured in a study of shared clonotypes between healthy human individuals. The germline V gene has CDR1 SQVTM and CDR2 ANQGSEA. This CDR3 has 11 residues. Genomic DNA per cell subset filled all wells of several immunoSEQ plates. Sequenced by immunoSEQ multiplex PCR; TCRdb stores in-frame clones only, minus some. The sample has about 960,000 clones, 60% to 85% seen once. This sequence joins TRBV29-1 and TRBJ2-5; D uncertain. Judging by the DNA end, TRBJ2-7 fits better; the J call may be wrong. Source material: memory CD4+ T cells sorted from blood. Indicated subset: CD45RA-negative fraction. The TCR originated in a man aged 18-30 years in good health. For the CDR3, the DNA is TGCAGCGTTGACAAAGGGTACGAGCAGTACTTC. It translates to CSVDKGYEQYF.